These T cell receptor beta chains were read from a single sample in a study of T cells in Graves' hyperthyroidism and ophthalmopathy. Each CDR3 protein is one row after TCRdb ran MiXCR on the multiplex PCR reads. The table records 800,000 or so distinct CDR3 sequences, 38% of them present only once. Material for sequencing was blood. Receptor source: a man aged 18 to 30 with Graves' hyperthyroidism. Both conserved end residues are part of each CDR3. Each record gives: V gene, D gene, J gene, clone size, CDR3 DNA, CDR3 protein. D genes are given only for firm matches. A row's size may be missing; if present it is once, few, many or a size class.

TRBV12-3/TRBV12-4,.,TRBJ1-5,many,TGTGCCAGCAGCCCCGCTTATCAGCCCCAGCATTTT,CASSPAYQPQHF
TRBV7-2,.,TRBJ1-5,many,TGTGCCAGCAGCTTCCGTAAGGATCAGCCCCAGCATTTT,CASSFRKDQPQHF
TRBV7-9,TRBD1,TRBJ1-5,.,TGTGCCAGCATCGACAGGGGGCACGGTCAGCCCCAGCATTTT,CASIDRGHGQPQHF
TRBV10-1,.,TRBJ1-1,many,TGCGCCAGCAGTGACCGGACGAACACTGAAGCTTTCTTT,CASSDRTNTEAFF
TRBV29-1,TRBD1,TRBJ2-2,.,TGCAGCAGGGGGCCTGTCGGGGAGCTGTTTTTT,CSRGPVGELFF
TRBV27,TRBD1,TRBJ1-6,few,TGTGCCAGCAGTTGGGGACAGCATAATTCACCCCTCCACTTT,CASSWGQHNSPLHF
TRBV10-3,.,TRBJ2-7,few,TGTGCCATCAAAGGGGGGGCGGGGGCCACCTACGAGCAGTACTTC,CAIKGGAGATYEQYF
TRBV2,.,TRBJ1-4,few,TGTGCCAGCAGTGAAACGGGGCCCGAGGAAAAACTGTTTTTT,CASSETGPEEKLFF
TRBV12-3/TRBV12-4,.,TRBJ2-7,.,TGTGCCAGCAGTTTTGGCGGGAACAACTACGAGCAGTACTTC,CASSFGGNNYEQYF
TRBV7-9,.,TRBJ1-5,many,TGTGCCAGCAGCTGGGATCATCAGCCCCAGCATTTT,CASSWDHQPQHF
TRBV7-9,.,TRBJ1-4,.,TGTGCCAGCAGCTTAGCCACGAGGGCTCTACCCGAAAAACTGTTTTTT,CASSLATRALPEKLFF
TRBV25-1,TRBD1,TRBJ1-1,many,TGTGCCAGCAGTGCGAGCGGGACAGGGAATACTGAAGCTTTCTTT,CASSASGTGNTEAFF
TRBV14,.,TRBJ1-1,few,TGTGCCAGCAGCCAAGATTGGCAGGGAGGAGGTGAAGCTTTCTTT,CASSQDWQGGGEAFF
TRBV10-3,.,TRBJ2-2,few,TGTGCCAGCAGACGGGCGTGGTCGGGCACCGGGGAGCTGTTTTTT,CASRRAWSGTGELFF
TRBV7-2,TRBD2,TRBJ2-7,.,TGTGCCAGCAGACCTAGCGGGAAAGGATACGAGCAGTACTTC,CASRPSGKGYEQYF
TRBV5-4,.,TRBJ2-7,.,TGTGCCAGCAGCTTGGTGCAGGGAAAAGGCGAGCAGTACTTC,CASSLVQGKGEQYF
TRBV7-9,TRBD2,TRBJ2-7,many,TGTGCCAGCAGCTCTACAGCGGGGGTGGAAGAGCAGTACTTC,CASSSTAGVEEQYF
TRBV12-3/TRBV12-4,TRBD2,TRBJ2-7,.,TGTGCCAGCAGCATTAGCGGGAGGGCGCGGTACGAGCAGTACTTC,CASSISGRARYEQYF
TRBV9,TRBD1,TRBJ2-7,.,TGTGCCAGCAGCGTAGAGGGGGCGGCACGCGAGCAGTACTTC,CASSVEGAAREQYF
TRBV7-2,TRBD1,TRBJ2-2,.,TGTGCCAGCAGCTTCCACAGACAGGGGGTCGCCGGGGAGCTGTTTTTT,CASSFHRQGVAGELFF
TRBV20-1,.,TRBJ2-2,.,TGCAGTGCTAGTGGGGCCTCGAACACCGGGGAGCTGTTTTTT,CSASGASNTGELFF
TRBV10-3,.,TRBJ1-4,many,TGTGCCATCAGGTCGCAAGAACATGAAAAACTGTTTTTT,CAIRSQEHEKLFF
TRBV19,TRBD1,TRBJ1-2,many,TGTGCCAGTAGTATCGGACAGGGGGGCTCTGGCTACACCTTC,CASSIGQGGSGYTF
TRBV25-1,TRBD2,TRBJ2-5,many,TGTGCCAGCAGTGAATGGGGGGGAGAGACCCAGTACTTC,CASSEWGGETQYF
TRBV20-1,.,TRBJ2-7,many,TGCAGTGCTAAACTAGGAGGCGAGCAGTACTTC,CSAKLGGEQYF
TRBV5-1,TRBD2,TRBJ2-6,many,TGCGCCAGCAGCTTGTCTAGCGGTCTCTCTGGGGCCAACGTCCTGACTTTC,CASSLSSGLSGANVLTF
TRBV28,.,TRBJ1-1,.,TGTGCCAGCGGAGTGCAGAGGAACACTGAAGCTTTCTTT,CASGVQRNTEAFF
TRBV7-2,.,TRBJ1-2,.,TGTGCCAGCAGCACCCACTATGGCTACACCTTC,CASSTHYGYTF
TRBV20-1,.,TRBJ2-7,.,TGCAGTGCTAGATACGGGAGCTCCTACGAGCAGTACTTC,CSARYGSSYEQYF
TRBV7-9,.,TRBJ2-7,many,TGTGCCAGCACCGACAGCCACGAGCAGTACTTC,CASTDSHEQYF
TRBV10-1,.,TRBJ2-7,.,TGTGCCAGCAGTCCTATGGGGGTGGGATACGAGCAGTACTTC,CASSPMGVGYEQYF
TRBV19,TRBD1,TRBJ2-5,.,TGTGCCAGTAACCTGGGGACAGGGGGCGGAGAGACCCAGTACTTC,CASNLGTGGGETQYF
TRBV7-2,TRBD1,TRBJ2-7,.,TGTGCCAGCACCCGACAGGGTGACGAGCAGTACTTC,CASTRQGDEQYF
TRBV20-1,.,TRBJ2-7,few,TGCAGTGCTAGAGATTATAAGGGACTCAACGAGCAGTACTTC,CSARDYKGLNEQYF
TRBV5-1,.,TRBJ1-5,.,TGCGCCAGCAGAGAGGGACTGAGTAGCAATCAGCCCCAGCATTTT,CASREGLSSNQPQHF
TRBV6-5,.,TRBJ1-5,.,TGTGCCAGCAGTATGGGGGGGGAGCCCCAGCATTTT,CASSMGGEPQHF
TRBV10-3,.,TRBJ2-2,many,TGTGCCATCAGTGAGGCAGGAGCCGGGGAGCTGTTTTTT,CAISEAGAGELFF
TRBV4-1,TRBD1,TRBJ1-2,few,TGTGCCAGCAGCCAAACAGGGGCCCCCGGTGGCTACACCTTC,CASSQTGAPGGYTF
TRBV5-1,.,TRBJ1-2,.,TGCGCCAGCAGCATTGGACAAACGGGGTATGGCTACACCTTC,CASSIGQTGYGYTF
TRBV2,.,TRBJ1-5,.,TGTGCCAGCACCATGGAGGGGATTAGCAATCAGCCCCAGCATTTT,CASTMEGISNQPQHF
TRBV10-3,.,TRBJ2-5,many,TGTGCCATCAGTGAGCCCCGGACCGGGGGAGAGACCCAGTACTTC,CAISEPRTGGETQYF
TRBV10-1,.,TRBJ1-1,.,TGCGCCAGCAGTGAGGGGCCAGGGAGGGCCACTGAAGCTTTCTTT,CASSEGPGRATEAFF